These 22 T cell receptor beta chains originate from one sample sequenced in a study of cytomegalovirus exposure and HLA in healthy donors. The PCR was carried out with 60 Vbeta primers and 13 Jbeta primers. Using immunoSEQ multiplex PCR, the repertoire was profiled, and TCRdb retains in-frame clones only, with some absent. This sample has about 150,000 clones, with roughly 88% found just once. Sequencing input: PBMCs. Source of these receptors: a woman in her late teens or twenties in good health and CMV-seronegative.

V usage is TRBV30 and J usage is TRBJ2-2; 7 bases fit TRBD1. Germline V gives CDR1 GTSNPN, CDR2 SVGIG (reference sequence). V lost 0 bases and J lost 1; bases outside the gene matches: 17. The CDR3 has 20 residues. In DNA, the CDR3 is TGTGCCTGGAGTGTACACTGGTGGGGGACAGCCCGGAGGAACACCGGGGAGCTGTTTTTT. Translating gives CAWSVHWWGTARRNTGELFF. Full variable domain (missing parts from reference TRBV30 and TRBJ2-2): SQTIHQWPATLVQPVGSPLSLECTVEGTSNPNLYWYRQAAGRGLQLLFYSVGIGQISSEVPQNLSASRPQDRQFILSSKKLLLSDSGFYLCAWSVHWWGTARRNTGELFFGEGSRLTVL.

The chain links TRBV29-1 to TRBJ1-1; TRBD1 matches 9 bases. Germline V gives CDR1 SQVTM, CDR2 ANQGSEA. This CDR3 is 15 amino acids long. The ends lost 4 bases at V and 6 bases at J; junction bases unmatched: 12. The CDR3 nucleotides are TGCAGCGTTGTTGCAGCCGGACAGGGGAAGGCTGAAGCTTTCTTT. It encodes CSVVAAGQGKAEAFF.

The V and J genes are TRBV7-9 and TRBJ1-1, with 7 bases identical to TRBD1. The CDR3 is 12 residues long. CDR1 is SEHNR and CDR2 is FQNEAQ in the germline V gene (reference sequence). J lost 4 bases, V lost 8 bases, and 4 bases had no gene match. DNA of the CDR3: TGTGCCAGCGGCGGGGACAGCACTGAAGCTTTCTTT. Translating gives CASGGDSTEAFF.

The chain uses TRBV9 and TRBJ2-1, with D tentatively TRBD2 (6 bases). The CDR3 is 15 amino acids. Trimming pared 4 bases from V and 8 bases from J, leaving 19 bases between. Germline CDR1 is SGDLS and CDR2 is YYNGEE. The CDR3 loop is CASSMGTPIWDEQFF. Here the CDR3 DNA reads TGTGCCAGCAGCATGGGGACTCCCATTTGGGATGAGCAGTTCTTC. Full variable domain (remainder filled in from reference TRBV9 and TRBJ2-1): DSGVTQTPKHLITATGQRVTLRCSPRSGDLSVYWYQQSLDQGLQFLIQYYNGEERAKGNILERFSAQQFPDLHSELNLSSLELGDSALYFCASSMGTPIWDEQFFGPGTRLTVL.

This chain connects TRBV28 to TRBJ1-1; 8 positions match TRBD1. V lost 6 bases to trimming and J lost 1 base; unmatched junction nucleotides: 7. The CDR3 has 15 amino acids. Germline CDR1 and CDR2: MDHEN and SYDVKM. The CDR3 sequence: CASRSRGQENTEAFF. The CDR3 DNA sequence: TGTGCCAGCAGGTCCCGGGGACAGGAGAACACTGAAGCTTTCTTT.

This clone has more than one count but fewer than ten. This chain joins TRBV23-1 and TRBJ2-3, with TRBD2 as a possible D gene (5 bases). TRBV23-1 is labeled an ORF, and its function is uncertain. There are 10 residues in the CDR3. V dropped 4 bases and J dropped 10 bases, with 6 bases sitting between them. The CDR3 DNA follows: TGCGCCAGCAGTCGGGGAGCGCAGTATTTT. Its translation: CASSRGAQYF.

This clone was detected once. This sequence joins TRBV7-9 and TRBJ1-2; TRBD1 aligns across 8 bases. Germline values: CDR1 SEHNR, CDR2 FQNEAQ (reference sequence). Losses at the gene ends were 5 bases for V and 3 bases for J; bases not matched to a gene: 20. CDR3 size: 19 residues. CDR3 amino acids: CASSRAIYLGQGSDYGYTF. In DNA form, the CDR3 reads TGTGCCAGCAGCCGGGCCATTTACCTCGGACAGGGTAGCGACTATGGCTACACCTTC.

V is TRBV5-4 and J is TRBJ2-7, with TRBD2 matching 10 bases. V was pared by 4 bases and J by 2 bases, with 15 bases of the junction left unmatched. Looked up from germline, CDR1 is SGHNT and CDR2 is YYREEE (reference sequence). The CDR3 runs 18 residues. DNA of the CDR3: TGTGCCAGCAGCCCCCTAGCGGGGGCGACCCCCCCTACCTACGAGCAGTACTTC. It specifies CASSPLAGATPPTYEQYF.

The chain uses TRBV23-1 and TRBJ2-2, with 7 bases identical to TRBD1. TRBV23-1 is an ORF, and what it does is uncertain. CDR3 length: 15 amino acids. V dropped 4 bases and J dropped 5; count of bases not matched to a gene: 7. CDR3 in amino acids: CASSRLRQGTGELFF. The DNA of the CDR3 is TGCGCCAGCAGTCGTCTCCGACAGGGAACCGGGGAGCTGTTTTTT.

This sequence joins TRBV2 and TRBJ1-3, with D perhaps matching TRBD1 (5 bases). Trimming took 7 bases from V and 4 from J, leaving 20 bases between them. This CDR3 region has 16 residues. Germline V gives CDR1 SNHLY, CDR2 FYNNEI. The CDR3 is CASTPAPSGEGNTIYF. The DNA of the CDR3 is TGTGCCAGCACTCCCGCCCCGTCGGGGGAAGGAAACACCATATATTTT.

This clone was observed once. The V gene is TRBV4-1, the J gene TRBJ1-5, with a tentative D call TRBD1 (5 bases). CDR1 is MGHRA, CDR2 YSYEKL, per germline. Trimming shortened V by 5 bases and J by 4 bases, and 18 bases separated the two germline ends. This CDR3 is 16 amino acids long. CDR3: CASSSGGRTGNQPQHF. CDR3 in DNA: TGCGCCAGCAGCTCCGGGGGACGGACGGGAAATCAGCCCCAGCATTTT.

The CDR3 DNA reads as TGTGCCAGCAGCCAGGCCGCCAGGGCAGGAGAGACCCAGTACTTC. Amino acids: CASSQAARAGETQYF. This chain joins TRBV7-9 and TRBJ2-5, with a tentative D call TRBD1 (5 bases). Looked up from germline, CDR1 is SEHNR and CDR2 is FQNEAQ (reference sequence). CDR3 size: 15 residues. Trimming pared 5 bases from V and 4 bases from J, leaving 17 bases between.

By its share, this clone is medium-sized. The gene calls are TRBV11-2 and TRBJ2-3; 10 bases line up with TRBD2. The trim removed 1 base at V and 5 bases at J, leaving 6 bases unmatched. The CDR3 is 16 amino acids. The germline CDR1 and CDR2 sequences are SGHAT and FQNNGV. The chain's CDR3 is CASSLVGAGGLDTQYF. The CDR3 coding sequence is TGTGCCAGCAGCTTAGTTGGAGCGGGGGGGTTAGATACGCAGTATTTT.

This chain connects TRBV7-6 to TRBJ2-7, with D hard to call. The CDR3 is 13 residues long. Trimming stripped 5 bases from V and 2 bases from J, with 10 bases between. Germline V lookup: CDR1 SGHVS, CDR2 FNYEAQ. The CDR3 bases are TGTGCCAGCAGCCGAGGCTCTGCCTACGAGCAGTACTTC. It codes for CASSRGSAYEQYF.

The V and J genes are TRBV28 and TRBJ1-2; D is possibly TRBD1 (5 bases). Germline V gives CDR1 MDHEN, CDR2 SYDVKM. The CDR3 covers 15 residues. V lost 6 bases and J 0 bases, leaving 14 bases between the germline ends. The CDR3 DNA reads TGTGCCAGCAGGGCACAGGCTAATTCTAACTATGGCTACACCTTC. Translating it yields CASRAQANSNYGYTF.

The chain has TRBV7-3 and TRBJ2-5, with TRBD2 matching 9 bases. Germline CDR1 reads SGHTA; CDR2 reads FQGTGA. The ends lost 5 bases at V and 5 bases at J; junction bases unmatched: 12. There are 16 residues in the CDR3. The CDR3 nucleotides read TGTGCCAGCAGCCCCAGAAGGCGGGGGGGCGGGGAGACCCAGTACTTC. Translated, it gives CASSPRRRGGGETQYF.

This rearrangement joins TRBV29-1 to TRBJ1-2, with 12 bases lining up with TRBD1. Germline V CDR1 and CDR2: SQVTM, ANQGSEA. J was trimmed by 3 bases and V by 7 bases; bases with no gene match: 12. CDR3 length: 16 amino acids. The CDR3 coding sequence is TGCAGCGGCAAGGTATGGGACAGGGGGCTTTACTATGGCTACACCTTC. Amino acid sequence: CSGKVWDRGLYYGYTF.

CDR3 DNA sequence: TGTGCCAGCAGTTCATCCGGTAATGAAAAACTGTTTTTT. It specifies CASSSSGNEKLFF. The chain combines TRBV6-5 with TRBJ1-4; D unresolved. Looked up from germline, CDR1 is MNHEY and CDR2 is SVGAGI. V lost 4 bases to trimming and J lost 4 bases, with 7 bases between them. The CDR3 runs 13 residues.

The chain couples TRBV19 to TRBJ2-1, with D possibly being TRBD2 (6 bases). V gave up 8 bases and J gave up 6 bases, with 14 bases separating them. The germline V gene has CDR1 LNHDA and CDR2 SQIVND (reference sequence). This CDR3 region has 13 residues. As DNA, the CDR3 is TGTGCCAGTTGCGGCGGGGACCCCAATGAGCAGTTCTTC. Amino acid sequence: CASCGGDPNEQFF.

The rearrangement joins TRBV2 to TRBJ1-5; D is possibly TRBD1 (5 bases). The CDR3 runs 13 residues. Germline V gene sequence: CDR1 SNHLY, CDR2 FYNNEI. V lost 6 bases and J lost 1, with 7 bases in between. The CDR3, as DNA: TGTGCCAGCAGGCGGGGGAGCAATCAGCCCCAGCATTTT. Translating it yields CASRRGSNQPQHF.

This chain joins TRBV7-3 and TRBJ1-1, with D perhaps matching TRBD1 (5 bases). CDR1 and CDR2 from the germline V gene are SGHTA and FQGTGA. The germline V and J ends were trimmed by 2 bases and 7 bases, with 17 bases remaining between them. This CDR3 comprises 15 residues. The DNA of the CDR3 is TGTGCCAGCAGCTTAGATCCCCCGGGACTCGGTGAAGCTTTCTTT. Translation gives CASSLDPPGLGEAFF.

The rearrangement joins TRBV4-1 to TRBJ1-1, with 8 bases identical to TRBD1. The CDR3 is made up of 17 amino acids. The V gene's germline CDR1 is MGHRA and CDR2 YSYEKL. The V and J ends lost 2 bases and 1 base, in that order; junction bases with no gene match: 9. The CDR3 DNA reads as TGCGCCAGCAGCCAAACCTCAGGGGGCATGAGGAACACTGAAGCTTTCTTT. Translation: CASSQTSGGMRNTEAFF.